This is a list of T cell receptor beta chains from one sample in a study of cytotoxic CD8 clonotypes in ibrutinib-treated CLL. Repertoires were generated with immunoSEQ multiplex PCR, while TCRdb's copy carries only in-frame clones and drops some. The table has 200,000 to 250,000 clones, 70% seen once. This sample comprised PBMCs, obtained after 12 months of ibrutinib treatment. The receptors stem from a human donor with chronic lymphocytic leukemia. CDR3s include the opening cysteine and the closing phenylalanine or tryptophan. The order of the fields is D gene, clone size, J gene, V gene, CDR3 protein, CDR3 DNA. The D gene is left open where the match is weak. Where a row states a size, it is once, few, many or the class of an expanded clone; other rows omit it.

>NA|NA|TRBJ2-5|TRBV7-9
CASSLEGGETQYF
TGTGCCAGCAGCTTAGAGGGCGGAGAGACCCAGTACTTC
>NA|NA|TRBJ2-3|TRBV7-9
CASSLGYSYTDTQYF
TGTGCCAGCAGCTTAGGGTACTCTTACACAGATACGCAGTATTTT
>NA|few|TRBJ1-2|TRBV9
CASSPQPDSVYGYTF
TGTGCCAGCAGCCCCCAACCGGACAGCGTCTATGGCTACACCTTC
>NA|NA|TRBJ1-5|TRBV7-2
CASSLVGGSSNQPQHF
TGTGCCAGCAGCTTAGTAGGGGGGAGTAGCAATCAGCCCCAGCATTTT
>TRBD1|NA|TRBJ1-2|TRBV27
CASSPLTTGVSYGYTF
TGTGCCAGCAGTCCCCTCACGACAGGGGTTAGCTATGGCTACACCTTC
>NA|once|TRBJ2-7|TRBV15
CATSSQNYQGEQYF
TGTGCCACCAGCAGCCAAAATTACCAGGGGGAGCAGTACTTC
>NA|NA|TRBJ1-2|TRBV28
CASSLTGPLDYTF
TGTGCCAGCAGCTTGACAGGTCCCCTTGACTACACCTTC
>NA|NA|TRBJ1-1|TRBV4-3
CASSPAGLGTEAFF
TGCGCCAGCAGCCCGGCGGGCTTGGGCACTGAAGCTTTCTTT
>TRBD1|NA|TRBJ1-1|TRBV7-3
CASSSGQGARTEAFF
TGTGCCAGCAGCTCGGGTCAGGGGGCTCGGACTGAAGCTTTCTTT
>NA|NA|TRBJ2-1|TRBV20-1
CSVQRYNEQFF
TGCAGTGTTCAGCGATACAATGAGCAGTTCTTC
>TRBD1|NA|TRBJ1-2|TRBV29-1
CSVQGQGSNYGYTF
TGCAGCGTTCAGGGACAGGGCTCTAACTATGGCTACACCTTC
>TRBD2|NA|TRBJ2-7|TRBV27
CASSLSGTSGSGASYEQYF
TGTGCCAGCAGTTTATCGGGGACTAGCGGGAGTGGGGCCTCTTACGAGCAGTACTTC
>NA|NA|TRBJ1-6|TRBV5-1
CASSSFQGWNSPLHF
TGCGCCAGCAGCTCATTTCAGGGTTGGAATTCACCCCTCCACTTT
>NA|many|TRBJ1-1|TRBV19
CASSIATINTEAFF
TGTGCCAGTAGTATAGCGACGATAAACACTGAAGCTTTCTTT
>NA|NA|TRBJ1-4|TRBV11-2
CATKGARLGKLFF
TGTGCCACAAAGGGAGCAAGGTTAGGAAAACTGTTTTTT
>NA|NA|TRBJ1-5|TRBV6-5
CASRRDSNQPQHF
TGTGCCAGCAGAAGGGATAGCAATCAGCCCCAGCATTTT
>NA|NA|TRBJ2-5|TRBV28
CASSPFDSETQYF
TGTGCCAGCAGTCCTTTCGATTCGGAGACCCAGTACTTC
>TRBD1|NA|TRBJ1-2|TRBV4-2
CASSQDLRQGVGDGYTF
TGTGCCAGCAGCCAAGATCTTAGACAGGGGGTCGGGGATGGCTACACCTTC
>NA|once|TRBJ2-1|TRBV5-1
CASSLVGTHSYNEQFF
TGCGCCAGCAGCTTGGTGGGGACACACTCCTACAATGAGCAGTTCTTC
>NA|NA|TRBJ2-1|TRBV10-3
CAIGPEGGENEQFF
TGTGCCATCGGACCGGAGGGGGGAGAAAATGAGCAGTTCTTC
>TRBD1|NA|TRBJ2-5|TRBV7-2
CASSLRDRGRPGAQETQYF
TGTGCCAGCAGCTTGAGGGACAGGGGGCGTCCTGGGGCTCAAGAGACCCAGTACTTC
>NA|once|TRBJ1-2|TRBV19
CASSIFDPRGYTF
TGTGCCAGTAGTATCTTTGACCCCCGTGGCTACACCTTC
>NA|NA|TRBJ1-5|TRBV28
CASGGGLGQPQHF
TGTGCCAGCGGCGGGGGTTTGGGGCAGCCCCAGCATTTT
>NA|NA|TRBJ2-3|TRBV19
CASKDRERTFTDTQYF
TGTGCCAGTAAGGACCGAGAAAGGACCTTCACAGATACGCAGTATTTT
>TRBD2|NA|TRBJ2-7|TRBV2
CASSQREGLYEQYF
TGTGCCAGCAGCCAGCGGGAGGGCCTCTACGAGCAGTACTTC
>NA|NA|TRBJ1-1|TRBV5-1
CASSLGGGHNTEAFF
TGCGCCAGCAGCTTGGGAGGGGGTCATAACACTGAAGCTTTCTTT
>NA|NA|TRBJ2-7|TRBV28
CASRSRDTAYEQYF
TGTGCCAGCAGGAGCCGGGACACCGCCTACGAGCAGTACTTC
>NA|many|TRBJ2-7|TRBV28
CASSTQGPYEQYF
TGTGCCAGCTCTACGCAGGGTCCCTACGAGCAGTACTTC
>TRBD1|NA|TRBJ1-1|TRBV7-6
CASSLVQGTGQGSVAEAFF
TGTGCCAGCAGCTTAGTACAAGGTACGGGACAGGGGAGTGTGGCTGAAGCTTTCTTT
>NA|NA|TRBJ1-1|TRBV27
CASSSLGKDSLNTEAFF
TGTGCCAGCAGTTCCTTAGGCAAGGACAGTTTAAACACTGAAGCTTTCTTT
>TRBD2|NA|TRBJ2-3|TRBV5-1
CASTSGSADTQYF
TGCGCCAGTACTAGCGGGAGTGCAGATACGCAGTATTTT
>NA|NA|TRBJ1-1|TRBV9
CASSLIVNTEAFF
TGTGCCAGCAGCCTGATTGTGAACACTGAAGCTTTCTTT
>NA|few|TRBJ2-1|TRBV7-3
CASSRNSGEQFF
TGTGCCAGCAGCCGGAATAGCGGTGAGCAGTTCTTC
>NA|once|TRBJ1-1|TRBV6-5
CASKVVHREAFF
TGTGCCAGCAAGGTAGTCCACAGGGAAGCTTTCTTT
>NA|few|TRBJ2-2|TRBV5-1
CASSWGLYTGELFF
TGCGCCAGCAGCTGGGGACTTTACACCGGGGAGCTGTTTTTT
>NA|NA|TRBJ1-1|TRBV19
CASSIVRGTEAFF
TGTGCCAGTAGTATCGTCAGGGGCACTGAAGCTTTCTTT
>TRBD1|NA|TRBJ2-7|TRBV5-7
CASSLGDRAFSYEQYF
TGTGCCAGCAGCTTGGGGGACAGGGCCTTCTCCTACGAGCAGTACTTC
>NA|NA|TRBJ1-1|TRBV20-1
CSAPEVTEAFF
TGCAGTGCCCCGGAGGTTACCGAAGCTTTCTTT
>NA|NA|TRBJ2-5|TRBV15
CATSRDRRPQETQYF
TGTGCCACCAGCAGAGATCGAAGACCCCAAGAGACCCAGTACTTC
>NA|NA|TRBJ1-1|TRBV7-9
CASSRIIAAKRAEAFF
TGTGCCAGCAGCCGCATCATAGCAGCGAAGAGGGCTGAAGCTTTCTTT
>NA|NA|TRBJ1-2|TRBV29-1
CSASVRDYGYTF
TGCAGCGCCTCTGTAAGGGACTATGGCTACACCTTC
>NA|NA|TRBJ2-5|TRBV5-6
CASSLRRETQYF
TGTGCCAGCAGCTTGAGGAGAGAGACCCAGTACTTC
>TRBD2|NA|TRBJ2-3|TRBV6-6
CASRGSERGGTDTQYF
TGTGCCAGCAGGGGATCTGAGCGGGGGGGCACAGATACGCAGTATTTT